The 25 T cell receptor beta chains presented below share a single source sample, sequenced in a study of control samples from healthy donors and cancer patients. Sequencing was performed with immunoSEQ multiplex PCR; in TCRdb, only in-frame clones are kept and a portion is missing. The sample contains about 79,000 clones, 93% of which appear only once. Sequenced material: PBMCs. All receptors come from a woman aged 40 to 49 with lung cancer.

The chain uses TRBV6-1 and TRBJ1-2; no firm D call. Germline CDR1 reads MNHNS; CDR2 reads SASEGT. V was pared by 4 bases and J by 3 bases, with 21 bases between. This CDR3 comprises 17 residues. The chain's CDR3 is CASSGSPLTSADYGYTF. CDR3 bases: TGTGCCAGCAGTGGGTCACCTTTGACCAGCGCGGACTATGGCTACACCTTC.

The chain links TRBV6-5 to TRBJ1-1; 9 nucleotides line up with TRBD1. CDR1 MNHEY and CDR2 SVGAGI come from the germline V gene. The CDR3 totals 13 residues. The V gene end was trimmed by 11 bases and the J gene end by 0 bases; junction bases not matched to a gene: 4. CDR3 nucleotides: TGTGCCGGAGGGACAGGGATGAACACTGAAGCTTTCTTT. Its translation is CAGGTGMNTEAFF.

The rearrangement links TRBV3-1 (or the pseudogene TRBV3-2) to TRBJ1-1, with a possible D match to TRBD1 (6 bases). The germline CDR1 and CDR2 sequences are LGHDT and YNNKEL (reference sequence). Trimming left V 6 bases short and J 0 bases short, with 17 bases between. This CDR3 has 16 amino acids. The CDR3 nucleotides read TGTGCCAGCAGGCAAACCACGGGACACTTGAACACTGAAGCTTTCTTT. Translation gives CASRQTTGHLNTEAFF.

This clone has just one count. CDR3 nucleotide sequence: TGCGCCAGCAGCCAAGAAGGTCTCGAGGGAAACATTCAGTACTTC. Translated, it gives CASSQEGLEGNIQYF. The V and J genes are TRBV4-1 and TRBJ2-4; the D gene is possibly TRBD2 (5 bases). This CDR3 is built from 15 residues. Trimming left V 0 bases short and J 6 bases short, with 12 bases between. In germline, CDR1 is MGHRA, CDR2 YSYEKL.

This clone is labeled as medium-sized. The genes are TRBV14 and TRBJ2-7; D gene unclear. V was shortened by 3 bases and J by 3 bases, with 9 bases between the two germline ends. The CDR3 has 13 residues. Per the germline V gene, CDR1 is SGHDN and CDR2 is FVKESK. CDR3 protein: CASSQGSLYEQYF. The CDR3 nucleotides are TGTGCCAGCAGCCAGGGAAGCCTCTACGAGCAGTACTTC.

The chain combines TRBV3-1 (or the pseudogene TRBV3-2) with TRBJ1-3; unclear D gene. V lost 7 bases, J lost 0 bases, and 13 bases lay in between. CDR3 length: 15 amino acids. Germline V gives CDR1 LGHDT, CDR2 YNNKEL (reference sequence). CDR3 region: CASTDEEISGNTIYF. CDR3 DNA sequence: TGTGCCAGCACCGATGAGGAGATCTCTGGAAACACCATATATTTT.

The chain carries TRBV5-5 and TRBJ1-1; unclear D gene. Trimming took off 0 bases at V and 3 bases at J, with 6 bases between the two ends. There are 13 residues in the CDR3. The germline V gene has CDR1 SGHKS and CDR2 YYEKEE (reference sequence). CDR3 region: CASSLALYTEAFF. The CDR3 nucleotides read TGTGCCAGCAGCTTGGCCTTGTACACTGAAGCTTTCTTT.

The V and J genes are TRBV5-1 and TRBJ1-4, with a weak D call TRBD1 (6 bases). This CDR3 contains 17 residues. Looked up from germline, CDR1 is SGHRS and CDR2 is YFSETQ. Trimming left V 7 bases short and J 5 bases short, with 24 bases between. In nucleotides, the CDR3 is TGCGCCAGCGGAAGGGGGGAACCATCTGAAGGGAATGAAAAACTGTTTTTT. This gives the protein CASGRGEPSEGNEKLFF.

The chain uses TRBV2 and TRBJ1-1, with D tentatively TRBD1 (6 bases). With 6 bases removed from V and 3 bases from J, the gap between germline ends came to 17 bases. From germline, CDR1 is SNHLY and CDR2 FYNNEI. The CDR3 contains 15 residues. The CDR3 sequence: CASSHMGGGYTEAFF. CDR3 nucleotides: TGTGCCAGCAGCCATATGGGGGGGGGCTACACTGAAGCTTTCTTT. Full variable domain (rest looked up from reference TRBV2 and TRBJ1-1): EPEVTQTPSHQVTQMGQEVILRCVPISNHLYFYWYRQILGQKVEFLVSFYNNEISEKSEIFDDQFSVERPDGSNFTLKIRSTKLEDSAMYFCASSHMGGGYTEAFFGQGTRLTVV.

The chain combines TRBV5-6 with TRBJ1-2; 7 bases line up with TRBD1. The ends lost 4 bases at V and 8 bases at J; junction bases unmatched: 8. This CDR3 contains 13 residues. CDR1 and CDR2 (germline): SGHDT, YYEEEE. The CDR3 spells CASSPGTVEGYTF. The CDR3 bases are TGTGCCAGCAGCCCCGGGACAGTAGAAGGCTACACCTTC.

The table lists this clone with a few counts. The V call is TRBV5-1, the J call TRBJ2-1, with D uncertain. The CDR3 covers 14 residues. Germline V gene sequence: CDR1 SGHRS, CDR2 YFSETQ. V was shortened by 1 base and J by 5 bases, with 10 bases between the two germline ends. DNA for the CDR3: TGCGCCAGCAGCTTGTCCTCTGGGGACAATGAGCAGTTCTTC. Its translation: CASSLSSGDNEQFF.

This clone was seen only once. The V and J genes are TRBV6-6 and TRBJ1-2; no firm D call. Germline CDR1 is MNHNY and CDR2 is SVGAGI (reference sequence). V dropped 4 bases and J dropped 2 bases, with 11 bases sitting between them. The CDR3 extends over 14 amino acids. The CDR3 bases are TGTGCCAGCAGTTCTGCTGGGGTGAACTATGGCTACACCTTC. Translating it yields CASSSAGVNYGYTF.

This rearrangement joins TRBV11-2 to TRBJ2-7; 7 nucleotides match TRBD1. The CDR3 is 15 residues long. After removal of 3 bases from V and 0 bases from J, the junction contained 5 bases not matched to a gene. The germline V gene has CDR1 SGHAT and CDR2 FQNNGV. CDR3 DNA: TGTGCCAGCAGCTTTCCGACAGGGAGCTCCTACGAGCAGTACTTC. This codes for CASSFPTGSSYEQYF.

This clone is a singleton in its sample. The genes are TRBV18 and TRBJ1-6; no reliable D call. The CDR3 runs 15 residues. Trimming pared 4 bases from V and 8 bases from J, leaving 15 bases between. Germline CDR1 is KGHSH and CDR2 is LQKENI. This CDR3 reads CASSLGALGYSPLHF. DNA for the CDR3: TGTGCCAGCTCACTCGGCGCCTTGGGATATTCACCCCTCCACTTT.

The genes are TRBV7-3 and TRBJ2-7, with D perhaps matching TRBD1 (5 bases). This CDR3 has 13 residues. V shed 2 bases and J shed 2 bases, with 7 bases lying between them. Germline V gene lookup returns CDR1 SGHTA and CDR2 FQGTGA. CDR3 in amino acids: CASSLGRAYEQYF. In DNA, the CDR3 is TGTGCCAGCAGCTTAGGCAGGGCCTACGAGCAGTACTTC.

V is TRBV7-2 and J is TRBJ1-1; D remains unclear. CDR1 SGHTA and CDR2 FQGNSA come from the germline V gene. CDR3 length: 16 residues. V dropped 1 base and J dropped 0 bases, with 12 bases sitting between them. The CDR3 protein is CASSLGAGTLNTEAFF. The CDR3 DNA is TGTGCCAGCAGCTTAGGCGCAGGCACCTTGAACACTGAAGCTTTCTTT.

The chain combines TRBV29-1 with TRBJ2-7, with 8 bases identical to TRBD1. This CDR3 has 13 amino acids. Looked up from germline, CDR1 is SQVTM and CDR2 is ANQGSEA. This chain's CDR3 is CSCLGGQGYEQYF. CDR3 nucleotide sequence: TGCAGTTGCCTAGGTGGACAGGGCTACGAGCAGTACTTC.

The CDR3 here is CASSEGQILSTDTQYF. In DNA, the CDR3 is TGTGCCAGCAGTGAAGGCCAGATACTTAGCACAGATACGCAGTATTTT. The V gene is TRBV6-1, the J gene TRBJ2-3; D is uncertain. The CDR3 sequence is 16 residues long. V lost 1 base and J lost 0, with 11 bases in between. Looked up from germline, CDR1 is MNHNS and CDR2 is SASEGT.

This clone occurred once. V gene TRBV30 combines with J gene TRBJ2-5; D is undetermined. V was trimmed by 0 bases and J by 1 base, leaving 15 bases between them. The CDR3 totals 16 residues. The germline gives CDR1 GTSNPN, CDR2 SVGIG (reference sequence). CDR3 sequence: CAWSVRSGLVQETQYF. CDR3 DNA sequence: TGTGCCTGGAGTGTACGATCAGGCTTAGTCCAAGAGACCCAGTACTTC. Drawing the rest from reference TRBV30 and TRBJ2-5, the complete variable domain is SQTIHQWPATLVQPVGSPLSLECTVEGTSNPNLYWYRQAAGRGLQLLFYSVGIGQISSEVPQNLSASRPQDRQFILSSKKLLLSDSGFYLCAWSVRSGLVQETQYFGPGTRLLVL.

The rearrangement joins TRBV7-9 to TRBJ2-1, with a weak D call TRBD1 (5 bases). CDR1 SEHNR and CDR2 FQNEAQ come from the germline V gene (reference sequence). This CDR3 comprises 17 residues. Trimming took off 2 bases at V and 0 bases at J, with 14 bases between the two ends. Here the CDR3 DNA reads TGTGCCAGCAGCTTAAAGTACGACAGTAGCTCCTACAATGAGCAGTTCTTC. It yields the protein CASSLKYDSSSYNEQFF.

V is TRBV19 and J is TRBJ2-7, with TRBD1 matching over 9 bases. Unmatched junction bases numbered 3, after V lost 3 bases and J lost 3 bases. CDR1 and CDR2 (germline): LNHDA, SQIVND (reference sequence). The CDR3 has 14 amino acids. In DNA, the CDR3 is TGTGCCAGTAGTATCGGGGGACAGGGCTACGAGCAGTACTTC. The encoded protein is CASSIGGQGYEQYF.

The genes are TRBV4-2 and TRBJ2-1, with 12 bases lining up with TRBD2. There are 16 residues in the CDR3. The V gene's germline CDR1 is LGHNA and CDR2 YNFKEQ. Unmatched junction bases numbered 4, after V lost 1 base and J lost 6 bases. The CDR3 DNA is TGTGCCAGCAGCCAAGGTCCTAGCGGGGGGGCCAATGAGCAGTTCTTC. Its translation: CASSQGPSGGANEQFF.

The chain has TRBV27 and TRBJ2-5, with 8 bases lining up with TRBD2. The germline gives CDR1 MNHEY, CDR2 SMNVEV (reference sequence). This CDR3 contains 14 residues. Trimming took 5 bases from V and 5 from J; bases not matched to a gene: 7. CDR3 nucleotide sequence: TGTGCCAGCAGTCGCCAGCGGGGGTATGAGACCCAGTACTTC. Its translation: CASSRQRGYETQYF.

This clone was picked up one time. This chain joins TRBV19 and TRBJ1-1; D unclear. This CDR3 comprises 14 residues. Deletions cut 3 bases from V and 0 bases from J, with 8 bases between. Germline CDR1 and CDR2: LNHDA and SQIVND (reference sequence). CDR3 in amino acids: CASSMAGMNTEAFF. DNA for the CDR3: TGTGCCAGTAGTATGGCAGGTATGAACACTGAAGCTTTCTTT.

The chain carries TRBV5-4 and TRBJ2-7; D might be TRBD1 or TRBD2, each matching 5 bases. CDR3 size: 13 residues. From germline, CDR1 is SGHNT and CDR2 YYREEE (reference sequence). Trimming removed 3 bases from V and 5 bases from J, with 12 bases in between. The CDR3 sequence: CASSSRGFDEQYF. In nucleotides, the CDR3 is TGTGCCAGCAGCTCCCGGGGCTTCGACGAGCAGTACTTC. Full variable domain (remainder filled in from reference TRBV5-4 and TRBJ2-7): ETGVTQSPTHLIKTRGQQVTLRCSSQSGHNTVSWYQQALGQGPQFIFQYYREEENGRGNFPPRFSGLQFPNYSSELNVNALELDDSALYLCASSSRGFDEQYFGPGTRLTVT.